The 29 T cell receptor beta chains listed next were all sequenced from one sample in a study of T cells in Graves' hyperthyroidism and ophthalmopathy. Amplification targeted TCR beta CDR3 regions from RNA transcripts. An initial round of RT-PCR targeting the TCR CDR3 relied on the HTBI primer set. TCRdb fed the multiplex PCR reads into MiXCR, producing one record per CDR3 protein. The table lists around 350,000 distinct CDR3 sequences, under 15% of them singletons. The sample consisted of blood. The receptor source for this set is a woman younger than 30 with Graves' hyperthyroidism.

This clonotype was observed many times. The chain recombines TRBV9 with TRBJ2-7; 15 bases map to TRBD2. Germline trimming cut 4 bases from V and 3 bases from J; bases unmatched to any gene: 5. The CDR3 is 16 residues long. From germline, CDR1 is SGDLS and CDR2 YYNGEE. The CDR3 region is CASSSGLAGGYYEQYF. In nucleotides, the CDR3 is TGTGCCAGCAGCTCAGGACTAGCGGGAGGGTACTACGAGCAGTACTTC.

In this sample, this clonotype turned up once. A much larger clone lies one base from this, so it may be a read error. The chain couples TRBV2 to TRBJ2-7; TRBD2 matches 7 bases. The CDR3 loop spans 13 amino acids. Germline V CDR1 and CDR2: SNHLY, FYNNEI. The junction had 11 bases not matched to a gene; V was cut back by 7 bases and J by 8 bases. CDR3 sequence: CASKFLPGGKQYF. The CDR3 DNA sequence: TGTGCCAGCAAGTTTCTCCCCGGGGGGAAGCAGTACTTC.

The chain has TRBV6-1 and TRBJ2-5, with TRBD2 matching over 8 bases. J was trimmed by 5 bases and V by 3 bases; bases with no gene match: 5. Germline V CDR1 and CDR2: MNHNS, SASEGT. This CDR3 contains 14 residues. The chain's CDR3 is CASSDGGAAETQYF. CDR3 nucleotide sequence: TGTGCCAGCAGTGACGGGGGGGCTGCGGAGACCCAGTACTTC.

This clonotype has a count of ten or more. The rearrangement uses TRBV20-1 and TRBJ2-7; 8 bases align to TRBD2. The V and J ends lost 6 bases and 2 bases, in that order; junction bases with no gene match: 9. The germline gives CDR1 DFQATT, CDR2 SNEGSKA (reference sequence). The CDR3 contains 14 residues. Here the CDR3 DNA reads TGCAGTGCCCCTGGTAGCGGGACCCCCTACGAGCAGTACTTC. This codes for CSAPGSGTPYEQYF.

This clonotype occurred many times. CDR3 sequence reads: CASSVRLASETQYF. Here the CDR3 DNA reads TGTGCCAGCAGCGTACGACTAGCGTCGGAGACCCAGTACTTC. The chain joins TRBV7-9 to TRBJ2-5, with 8 bases lining up with TRBD2. Germline trimming cut 5 bases from V and 5 bases from J; bases unmatched to any gene: 7. The germline CDR1 and CDR2 sequences are SEHNR and FQNEAQ (reference sequence). The CDR3 is made up of 14 amino acids.

Regarding this clonotype: The junction departs from the called germline gene at one end, perhaps through a read error. This chain joins TRBV13 and TRBJ2-7; unclear D gene. This CDR3 comprises 14 residues. CDR1 and CDR2 (germline): PRHDT, FYEKMQ (reference sequence). The CDR3: CACSLGIHSYEQYF. The CDR3 coding sequence is TGTGCCTGCAGCTTAGGGATCCACTCCTACGAGCAGTACTTC.

The J gene is TRBJ2-7, the V gene TRBV6-2 or TRBV6-3; D may correspond to TRBD1 or TRBD2 (5 bases each). V was pared by 2 bases and J by 6 bases, with 11 bases between. Per germline, CDR1 MNHEY and CDR2 SVGEGT. This CDR3 has 13 residues. The CDR3 nucleotides read TGTGCCAGCAGTTACAATCGAGGGACCGAGCAGTACTTC. It translates to CASSYNRGTEQYF.

The chain carries TRBV25-1 and TRBJ2-1, with D perhaps matching TRBD2 (6 bases). Germline CDR1 MGHDK, CDR2 SYGVNS. CDR3 length: 16 residues. Trimming left V 2 bases short and J 4 bases short, with 15 bases between. CDR3 sequence (DNA): TGTGCCAGCAGTGAAAGCATCCAGGACTATTACAATGAGCAGTTCTTC. Amino acids: CASSESIQDYYNEQFF.

This clonotype was recorded many times. This rearrangement joins TRBV12-3 or TRBV12-4 to TRBJ1-1, with a tentative D call TRBD1 (6 bases). V was clipped by 7 bases and J by 4 bases, with 13 bases between them. The CDR3 spans 13 residues. Written as DNA, the CDR3 is TGTGCCAGCAAGGGGGGGGTTGGCACTGAAGCTTTCTTT. As protein: CASKGGVGTEAFF.

This clonotype was recorded at least ten times. This chain links TRBV28 with TRBJ2-3, with D perhaps matching TRBD2 (5 bases). The CDR3 is made up of 15 amino acids. Trimming pared 1 base from V and 0 bases from J, leaving 8 bases between. Germline lookup yields CDR1 MDHEN and CDR2 SYDVKM. The CDR3 region has the DNA TGTGCCAGCAGTTTATCTTCGGGAAGCACAGATACGCAGTATTTT. This codes for CASSLSSGSTDTQYF.

Written as DNA, the CDR3 is TGCGCCAGCAGCCAGACAGGGGCTAGCGGGATAACCCCCGAGACCCAGTACTTC. Translated: CASSQTGASGITPETQYF. The V and J genes are TRBV5-1 and TRBJ2-5; possible D gene TRBD2, 9 bases. Per germline, CDR1 SGHRS and CDR2 YFSETQ. The CDR3 contains 18 residues. V was trimmed by 4 bases and J by 5 bases, leaving 27 bases between them.

This clonotype was counted at least ten times. The rearrangement joins TRBV7-2 to TRBJ2-1; TRBD1 matches at 10 bases. Germline V CDR1 and CDR2: SGHTA, FQGNSA. J gave up 7 bases and V 4 bases, and 10 bases lay outside the gene matches. CDR3 length: 16 residues. This CDR3 reads CASSYGWGQGMNEQFF. The CDR3 DNA is TGTGCCAGCAGCTATGGGTGGGGACAGGGGATGAATGAGCAGTTCTTC.

This sequence joins TRBV11-2 and TRBJ2-1, with unresolved D. The V gene's germline CDR1 is SGHAT and CDR2 FQNNGV. The CDR3 is made up of 19 amino acids. Trimming removed 5 bases at V and 0 bases at J, with 23 bases between. The CDR3 sequence is CASSGMFWSAPSSYNEQFF. DNA of the CDR3: TGTGCCAGCAGCGGAATGTTCTGGTCAGCGCCGAGCTCCTACAATGAGCAGTTCTTC. The variable domain in full, completed from reference TRBV11-2 and TRBJ2-1, reads EAGVAQSPRYKIIEKRQSVAFWCNPISGHATLYWYQQILGQGPKLLIQFQNNGVVDDSQLPKDRFSAERLKGVDSTLKIQPAKLEDSAVYLCASSGMFWSAPSSYNEQFFGPGTRLTVL.

This clonotype was seen more than once but under ten times. The V gene is TRBV9, the J gene TRBJ1-4; TRBD1 might be the D (6 bases). The CDR3 runs 16 residues. V lost 3 bases and J 7 bases, leaving 19 bases between the germline ends. Per the germline V gene, CDR1 is SGDLS and CDR2 is YYNGEE. CDR3 in amino acids: CASSGASGGASEKLFF. The CDR3 DNA sequence: TGTGCCAGCAGCGGGGCAAGCGGGGGGGCGAGTGAAAAACTGTTTTTT. The full variable domain, its missing parts supplied by reference TRBV9 and TRBJ1-4, is DSGVTQTPKHLITATGQRVTLRCSPRSGDLSVYWYQQSLDQGLQFLIQYYNGEERAKGNILERFSAQQFPDLHSELNLSSLELGDSALYFCASSGASGGASEKLFFGSGTQLSVL.

Ten or more counts support this clonotype. V and J are TRBV10-3 and TRBJ2-7; D unclear. The germline CDR1 and CDR2 sequences are ENHRY and SYGVKD. The CDR3 spans 13 residues. With 4 bases removed from V and 1 base from J, the gap between germline ends came to 8 bases. The CDR3 DNA is TGTGCCATCAGTGTAACTGTGTCCTACGAGCAGTACTTC. Translated: CAISVTVSYEQYF.

This rearrangement joins TRBV19 to TRBJ2-1; D possibly matches TRBD1 or TRBD2 (5 bases each). V was pared by 8 bases and J by 3 bases, with 17 bases between. Germline V gene lookup returns CDR1 LNHDA and CDR2 SQIVND (reference sequence). The length of the CDR3 is 15 residues. CDR3 nucleotide sequence: TGTGCCAGTGGGGTTGGGGCGGGTAACTACAATGAGCAGTTCTTC. As protein: CASGVGAGNYNEQFF.

This clonotype was counted at least ten times. The rearrangement joins TRBV28 to TRBJ2-7; no reliable D call. The CDR3 length is 12 residues. The germline V gene encodes CDR1 MDHEN and CDR2 SYDVKM. The V and J ends lost 6 bases and 2 bases respectively, with 8 bases between them. CDR3 DNA: TGTGCCAGCAGACGGAATACCTACGAGCAGTACTTC. It is translated as CASRRNTYEQYF.

This clonotype was counted between two and nine times. The chain uses TRBV5-1 and TRBJ2-1, with D hard to call. There are 15 residues in the CDR3. The germline gives CDR1 SGHRS, CDR2 YFSETQ. V was pared by 3 bases and J by 2 bases, with 12 bases between. CDR3 sequence: CASSSDGPAYNEQFF. The CDR3 bases are TGCGCCAGCAGCTCCGACGGACCGGCCTACAATGAGCAGTTCTTC. The variable domain in full, completed from reference TRBV5-1 and TRBJ2-1, reads KAGVTQTPRYLIKTRGQQVTLSCSPISGHRSVSWYQQTPGQGLQFLFEYFSETQRNKGNFPGRFSGRQFSNSRSEMNVSTLELGDSALYLCASSSDGPAYNEQFFGPGTRLTVL.

This clonotype was seen at least ten times. The rearrangement links TRBV2 to TRBJ2-5; D is possibly TRBD1 (5 bases). Looked up from germline, CDR1 is SNHLY and CDR2 is FYNNEI. The CDR3 runs to 15 residues. The ends were cut back, 3 bases at V and 4 bases at J, with 15 bases in the middle. The CDR3 DNA reads as TGTGCCAGCAGTGATCAAGGTCAGGGATTAGAGACCCAGTACTTC. The encoded protein is CASSDQGQGLETQYF.

This clonotype was detected ten times or more. The rearrangement uses TRBV7-6 and TRBJ1-6; D remains ambiguous. The CDR3 spans 14 residues. V lost 5 bases and J 7 bases, leaving 12 bases between the germline ends. Per the germline V gene, CDR1 is SGHVS and CDR2 is FNYEAQ. CDR3 loop: CASSVRNGNSPLHF. CDR3 in DNA: TGTGCCAGCAGCGTCAGGAATGGGAATTCACCCCTCCACTTT.

This clonotype was detected ten times or more. The chain recombines TRBV30 with TRBJ2-5; D tentatively reads TRBD1 or TRBD2 (6 bases each). CDR1 GTSNPN and CDR2 SVGIG come from the germline V gene (reference sequence). The CDR3 contains 13 residues. V lost 0 bases and J 2 bases, leaving 7 bases between the germline ends. The CDR3 DNA is TGTGCCTGGAGTGTAGGGGGGCAAGAGACCCAGTACTTC. It encodes CAWSVGGQETQYF. Complete variable domain (other parts from reference TRBV30 and TRBJ2-5): SQTIHQWPATLVQPVGSPLSLECTVEGTSNPNLYWYRQAAGRGLQLLFYSVGIGQISSEVPQNLSASRPQDRQFILSSKKLLLSDSGFYLCAWSVGGQETQYFGPGTRLLVL.

This rearrangement joins TRBV14 to TRBJ2-5; D not resolved. V dropped 8 bases and J dropped 5 bases, with 9 bases sitting between them. CDR1 SGHDN and CDR2 FVKESK come from the germline V gene. The CDR3 totals 11 residues. For the CDR3, the DNA is TGTGCCAGCGGGCTCGGGGAGACCCAGTACTTC. As protein: CASGLGETQYF.

This clonotype was found a few times. The J gene is TRBJ1-3, the V gene TRBV28; a weak D match, TRBD1 (6 bases). CDR1 MDHEN and CDR2 SYDVKM come from the germline V gene. This CDR3 is built from 14 residues. V was cut by 7 bases and J by 9 bases, with 19 bases left in between. The CDR3 nucleotides are TGTGCCAGCACCTCGACAGGTTCAGTGGGCACCATATATTTT. Translating gives CASTSTGSVGTIYF.

This clonotype was seen many times. The V call is TRBV9, the J call TRBJ1-1; no clear D. The germline gives CDR1 SGDLS, CDR2 YYNGEE. The CDR3 loop spans 12 amino acids. V lost 3 bases to trimming and J lost 1 base, with 4 bases between them. The DNA for the CDR3 is TGTGCCAGCAGCGCAAGGAACACTGAAGCTTTCTTT. Its protein product is CASSARNTEAFF.

This clonotype has ten or more counts. J is TRBJ2-7 and V is TRBV11-2; 8 positions agree with TRBD1. This CDR3 is 14 amino acids long. Unmatched junction bases numbered 5, after V lost 6 bases and J lost 1 base. The germline V gene has CDR1 SGHAT and CDR2 FQNNGV. The chain's CDR3 is CASRRDRSSYEQYF. The CDR3 nucleotides are TGTGCCAGCAGGAGGGACAGGTCTTCCTACGAGCAGTACTTC.

Remarks on this clonotype: A read error may be the cause here, since a much bigger clone is one base away. J is TRBJ2-1 and V is TRBV3-1; D is possibly TRBD1 (6 bases). This CDR3 has 12 amino acids. The germline V gene encodes CDR1 LGHDT and CDR2 YNNKEL (reference sequence). The DNA of the CDR3 is TGTGCCAGCAGGCGTGGGGGCAATGAGCTGTACTTC. Protein sequence: CASRRGGNELYF.

This clonotype has at least ten counts. The chain joins TRBV11-2 to TRBJ2-7; D is tentatively TRBD1 or TRBD2 (5 bases each). Trimming removed 0 bases at V and 2 bases at J, with 17 bases between. The CDR3 is 17 residues long. CDR1 is SGHAT and CDR2 is FQNNGV in the germline V gene. As DNA, the CDR3 is TGTGCCAGCAGCTTAGATGTCGGGGCGCGTTCCCCCTACGAGCAGTACTTC. Protein sequence: CASSLDVGARSPYEQYF.

This clonotype was seen a handful of times. The J gene is TRBJ2-5, the V gene TRBV6-1, with 12 bases matching TRBD2. The trim removed 6 bases at V and 5 bases at J, leaving 16 bases unmatched. The length of the CDR3 is 18 residues. Germline CDR1 and CDR2: MNHNS and SASEGT. The CDR3 DNA reads TGTGCCAGCAGGCGGACTCTGACTAGCGGGGGCCCACCGGAGACCCAGTACTTC. This sequence encodes CASRRTLTSGGPPETQYF.

About this clonotype itself: A read error is possible here, since a much larger clone lies one base away. The chain uses TRBV7-2 and TRBJ1-5, with D tentatively TRBD1 (6 bases). Looked up from germline, CDR1 is SGHTA and CDR2 is FQGNSA. The CDR3 spans 13 residues. The CDR3 sequence is CASSLNRDQAQHF. For the CDR3, the DNA is TGTGCCAGCAGCTTGAACAGGGATCAGGCCCAGCATTTT.